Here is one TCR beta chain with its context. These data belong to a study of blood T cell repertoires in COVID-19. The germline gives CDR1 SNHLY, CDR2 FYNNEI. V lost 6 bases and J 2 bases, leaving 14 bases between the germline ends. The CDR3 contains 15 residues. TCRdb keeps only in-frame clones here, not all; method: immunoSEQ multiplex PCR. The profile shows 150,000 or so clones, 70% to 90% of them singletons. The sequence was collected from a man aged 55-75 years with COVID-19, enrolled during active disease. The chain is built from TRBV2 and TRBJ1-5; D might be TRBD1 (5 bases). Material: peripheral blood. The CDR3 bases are TGTGCCAGCAGAAAATCAGGGTTGGGCAATCAGCCCCAGCATTTT. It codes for CASRKSGLGNQPQHF. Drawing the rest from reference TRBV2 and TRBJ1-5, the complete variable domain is EPEVTQTPSHQVTQMGQEVILRCVPISNHLYFYWYRQILGQKVEFLVSFYNNEISEKSEIFDDQFSVERPDGSNFTLKIRSTKLEDSAMYFCASRKSGLGNQPQHFGDGTRLSIL.